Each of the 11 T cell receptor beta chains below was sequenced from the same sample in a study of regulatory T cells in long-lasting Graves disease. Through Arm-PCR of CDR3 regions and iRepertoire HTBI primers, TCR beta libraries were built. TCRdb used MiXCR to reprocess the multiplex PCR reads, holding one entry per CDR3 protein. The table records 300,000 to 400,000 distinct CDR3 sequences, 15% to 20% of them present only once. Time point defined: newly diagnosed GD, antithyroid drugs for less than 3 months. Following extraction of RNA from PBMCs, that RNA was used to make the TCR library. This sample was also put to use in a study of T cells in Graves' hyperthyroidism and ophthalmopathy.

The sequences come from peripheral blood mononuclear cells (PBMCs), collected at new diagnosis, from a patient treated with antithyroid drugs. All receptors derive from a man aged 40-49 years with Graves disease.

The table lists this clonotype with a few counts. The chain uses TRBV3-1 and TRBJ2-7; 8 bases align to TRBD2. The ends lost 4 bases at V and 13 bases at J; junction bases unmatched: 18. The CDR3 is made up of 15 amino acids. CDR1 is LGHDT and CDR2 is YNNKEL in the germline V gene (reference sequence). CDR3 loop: CASSPMLSRSSGLYF. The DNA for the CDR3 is TGTGCCAGCAGCCCAATGTTGTCCAGGTCTAGCGGGCTTTACTTC.

DNA of the CDR3: TGCAGTGCTAGTATGGGGGCGCGGGTAGAGACCCAGTACTTC. Translation: CSASMGARVETQYF. The chain has TRBV20-1 and TRBJ2-5; TRBD1 is a possible D gene (6 bases). Germline lookup yields CDR1 DFQATT and CDR2 SNEGSKA (reference sequence). The V end lost 3 bases, the J end lost 4 bases, and 15 bases lay between the germline ends. There are 14 residues in the CDR3.

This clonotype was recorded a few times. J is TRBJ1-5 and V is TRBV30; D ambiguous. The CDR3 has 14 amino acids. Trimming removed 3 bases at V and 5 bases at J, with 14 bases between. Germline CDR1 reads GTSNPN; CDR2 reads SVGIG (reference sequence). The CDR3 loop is CAWSGQTLYQPQHF. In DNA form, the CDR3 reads TGTGCCTGGAGCGGTCAGACTCTTTATCAGCCCCAGCATTTT.

CDR3: CASSALGGVYNSPLHF. Here the CDR3 DNA reads TGTGCCAGCAGCGCGCTCGGTGGGGTCTATAATTCACCCCTCCACTTT. The gene calls are TRBV9 and TRBJ1-6; the D is unclear. This CDR3 spans 16 amino acids. V lost 3 bases to trimming and J lost 3 bases, with 13 bases between them. The germline CDR1 and CDR2 sequences are SGDLS and YYNGEE.

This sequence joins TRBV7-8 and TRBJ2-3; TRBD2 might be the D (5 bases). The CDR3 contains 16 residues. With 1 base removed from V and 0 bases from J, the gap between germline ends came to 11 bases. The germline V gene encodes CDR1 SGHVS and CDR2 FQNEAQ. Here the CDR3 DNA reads TGTGCCAGCAGCTTAGAGACTATCGCTAGCACAGATACGCAGTATTTT. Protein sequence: CASSLETIASTDTQYF.

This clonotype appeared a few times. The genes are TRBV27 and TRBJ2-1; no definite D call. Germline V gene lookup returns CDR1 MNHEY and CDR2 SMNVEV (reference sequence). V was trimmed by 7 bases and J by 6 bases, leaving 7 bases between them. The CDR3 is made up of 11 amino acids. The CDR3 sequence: CASNWGNEQFF. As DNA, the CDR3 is TGTGCCAGCAACTGGGGCAATGAGCAGTTCTTC.

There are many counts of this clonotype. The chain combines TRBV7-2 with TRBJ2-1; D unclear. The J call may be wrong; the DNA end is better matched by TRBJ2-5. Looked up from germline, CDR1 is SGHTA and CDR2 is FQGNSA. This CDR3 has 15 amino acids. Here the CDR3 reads CASTSTGTRRETQYF. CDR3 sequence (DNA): TGTGCCAGCACCTCAACCGGAACGCGCAGAGAGACCCAGTACTTC.

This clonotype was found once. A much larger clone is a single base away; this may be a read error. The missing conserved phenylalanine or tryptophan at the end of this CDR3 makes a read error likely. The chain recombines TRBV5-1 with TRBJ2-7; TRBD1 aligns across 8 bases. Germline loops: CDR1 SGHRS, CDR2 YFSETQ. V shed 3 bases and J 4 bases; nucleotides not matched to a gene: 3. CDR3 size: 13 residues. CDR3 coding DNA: TGCGCCAGCAGCTATTACAGGGGGTACGAGCAGTACCTC. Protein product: CASSYYRGYEQYL.

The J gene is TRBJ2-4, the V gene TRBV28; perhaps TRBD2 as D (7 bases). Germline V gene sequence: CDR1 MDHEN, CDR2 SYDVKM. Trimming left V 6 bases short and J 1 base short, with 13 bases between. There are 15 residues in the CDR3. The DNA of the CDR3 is TGTGCCAGCAGCTCAGGGGAGGGGGCCAAAAACATTCAGTACTTC. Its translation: CASSSGEGAKNIQYF.

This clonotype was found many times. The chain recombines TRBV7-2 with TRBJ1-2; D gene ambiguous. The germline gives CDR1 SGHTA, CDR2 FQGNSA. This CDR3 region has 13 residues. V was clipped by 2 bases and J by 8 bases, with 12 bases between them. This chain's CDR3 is CASSLSYDVGYTF. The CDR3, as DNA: TGTGCCAGCAGCTTATCCTACGATGTCGGCTACACCTTC. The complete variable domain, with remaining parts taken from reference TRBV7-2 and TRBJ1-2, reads GAGVSQSPSNKVTEKGKDVELRCDPISGHTALYWYRQSLGQGLEFLIYFQGNSAPDKSGLPSDRFSAERTGGSVSTLTIQRTQQEDSAVYLCASSLSYDVGYTFGSGTRLTVV.

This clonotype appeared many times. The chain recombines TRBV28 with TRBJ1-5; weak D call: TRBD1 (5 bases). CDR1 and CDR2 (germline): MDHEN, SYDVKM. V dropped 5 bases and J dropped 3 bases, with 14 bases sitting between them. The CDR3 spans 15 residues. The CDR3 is CASSPPKGSNQPQHF. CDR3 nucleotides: TGTGCCAGCAGTCCGCCCAAGGGGTCCAATCAGCCCCAGCATTTT.